This TCR beta chain was retrieved from a study of T-cell memory formation after mild COVID-19. The overall study: The two donors had largely donor-specific TCR clusters.

This clonotype was seen more than once but under ten times. The antigen remains undetermined. Points from the study as a whole: Researchers could not confirm that second-wave clones peaking on day 37 targeted SARS-CoV-2. Day 15 to 85 contracting clones showed balanced CD4/CD8; day 15 to 37 expanders favored CD4+.

5'RACE with constant-segment primers yielded barcoded, UMI-tagged TCR alpha and TCR beta cDNA libraries. TCRdb fed the 5' RACE reads into MiXCR, producing one record per CDR3 protein. The sample lists some 330,000 distinct CDR3 sequences; 20% to 25% were seen once. V was clipped by 5 bases and J by 5 bases, with 17 bases between them. The CDR3 sequence is 15 residues long. Per germline, CDR1 LGHDT and CDR2 YNNKEL (reference sequence). The sequenced sample consisted of PBMCs or a T cell subset sorted from them (not recorded which). The clonotype was recovered from an adult woman who had mild COVID-19 (a few samples of this study predate the infection). Cell type and time point are not known. The gene calls are TRBV3-1 and TRBJ2-3, with D possibly TRBD2 on 7 matching bases. This CDR3 reads CASSASRGAEDTQYF. As DNA, the CDR3 is TGTGCCAGCAGCGCCTCCCGGGGGGCGGAAGATACGCAGTATTTT.